The present T cell receptor beta chain was sequenced within a study of beta chain features in type 1 diabetes. Sequenced material consisted of expressed TCRB transcripts (all of the isolated RNA was reverse transcribed). Method: immunoSEQ multiplex PCR; TCRdb's copy keeps in-frame clones and lacks some. This table has over 300,000 clones, 6.5% to 10% appearing once. Cells sorted by CD45RO/CCR7/CD25/CD127/CD95/CD27 comprised CD4+ naive, central memory, regulatory and stem cell-like memory cells. V lost 5 bases to trimming and J lost 3 bases, with 11 bases between them. This CDR3 spans 13 amino acids. Germline V gene data show CDR1 as LNHDA and CDR2 as SQIVND (reference sequence).

Sequences were obtained from central memory CD4+ T cells from blood. The TCR comes from a woman younger than 30 in good health. The chain carries TRBV19 and TRBJ2-7; D is unclear. The CDR3 region is CASSPGGNYEQYF. The CDR3 DNA sequence: TGTGCCAGTAGTCCGGGTGGGAACTACGAGCAGTACTTC.